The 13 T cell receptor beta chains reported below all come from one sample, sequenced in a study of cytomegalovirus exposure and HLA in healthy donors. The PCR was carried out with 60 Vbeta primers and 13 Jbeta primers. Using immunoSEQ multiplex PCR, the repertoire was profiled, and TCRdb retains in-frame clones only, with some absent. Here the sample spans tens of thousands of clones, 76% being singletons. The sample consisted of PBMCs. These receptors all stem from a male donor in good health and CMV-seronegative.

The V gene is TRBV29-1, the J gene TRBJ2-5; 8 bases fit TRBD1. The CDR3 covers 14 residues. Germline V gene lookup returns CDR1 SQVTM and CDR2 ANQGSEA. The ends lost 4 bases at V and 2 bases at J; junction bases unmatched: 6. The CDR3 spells CSVVGTGGQETQYF. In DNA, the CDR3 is TGCAGCGTTGTAGGGACAGGAGGGCAAGAGACCCAGTACTTC.

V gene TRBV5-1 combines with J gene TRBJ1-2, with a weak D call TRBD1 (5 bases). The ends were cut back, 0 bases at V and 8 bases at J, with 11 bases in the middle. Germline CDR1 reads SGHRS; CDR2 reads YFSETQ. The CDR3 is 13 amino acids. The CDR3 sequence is CASSLEPGYGYTF. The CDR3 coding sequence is TGCGCCAGCAGCTTGGAGCCAGGGTACGGCTACACCTTC.

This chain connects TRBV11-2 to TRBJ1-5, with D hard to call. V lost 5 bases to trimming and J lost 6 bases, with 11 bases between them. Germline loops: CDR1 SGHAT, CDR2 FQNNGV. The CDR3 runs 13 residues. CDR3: CASSLWFGQPQHF. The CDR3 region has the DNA TGTGCCAGCAGCCTATGGTTCGGTCAGCCCCAGCATTTT.

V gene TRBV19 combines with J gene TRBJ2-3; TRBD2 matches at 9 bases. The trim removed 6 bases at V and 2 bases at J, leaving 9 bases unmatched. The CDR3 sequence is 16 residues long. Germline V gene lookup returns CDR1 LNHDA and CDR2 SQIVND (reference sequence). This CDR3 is CASSPLSGSTTDTQYF. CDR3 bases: TGTGCCAGTAGCCCACTTAGCGGGAGTACCACAGATACGCAGTATTTT.

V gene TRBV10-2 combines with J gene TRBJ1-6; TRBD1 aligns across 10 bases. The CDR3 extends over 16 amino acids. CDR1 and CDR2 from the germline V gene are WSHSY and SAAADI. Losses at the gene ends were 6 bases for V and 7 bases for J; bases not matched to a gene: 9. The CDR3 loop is CASRTGGSQGNSPLHF. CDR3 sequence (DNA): TGCGCCAGCAGGACAGGGGGCTCTCAGGGGAATTCACCCCTCCACTTT.

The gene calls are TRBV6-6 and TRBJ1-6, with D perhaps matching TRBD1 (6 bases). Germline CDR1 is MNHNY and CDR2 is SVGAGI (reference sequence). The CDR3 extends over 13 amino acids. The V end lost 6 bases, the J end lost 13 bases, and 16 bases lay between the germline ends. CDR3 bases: TGTGCCAGCAGACTCGGACAGACGGGTCCCCTCCACTTT. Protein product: CASRLGQTGPLHF.

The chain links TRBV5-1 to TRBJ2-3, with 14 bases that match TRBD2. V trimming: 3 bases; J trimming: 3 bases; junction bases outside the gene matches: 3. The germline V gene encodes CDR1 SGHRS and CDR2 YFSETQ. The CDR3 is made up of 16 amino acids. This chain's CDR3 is CASSSGLAGGTDTQYF. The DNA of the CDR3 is TGCGCCAGCAGCTCCGGACTAGCGGGGGGTACAGATACGCAGTATTTT.

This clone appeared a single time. The DNA of the CDR3 is TGTGCCAGCAGCGCTGTGGGAGGCGCAGATACGCAGTATTTT. This encodes CASSAVGGADTQYF. The rearrangement uses TRBV7-9 and TRBJ2-3, with D possibly TRBD2 on 6 matching bases. The ends were cut back, 5 bases at V and 4 bases at J, with 13 bases in the middle. CDR1 and CDR2 from the germline V gene are SEHNR and FQNEAQ (reference sequence). The CDR3 totals 14 residues.

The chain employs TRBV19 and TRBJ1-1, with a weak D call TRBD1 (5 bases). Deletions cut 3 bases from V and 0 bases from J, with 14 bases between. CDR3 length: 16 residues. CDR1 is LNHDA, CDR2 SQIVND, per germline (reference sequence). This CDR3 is CASSIRGNAVNTEAFF. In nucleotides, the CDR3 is TGTGCCAGTAGTATTCGGGGGAACGCGGTGAACACTGAAGCTTTCTTT.

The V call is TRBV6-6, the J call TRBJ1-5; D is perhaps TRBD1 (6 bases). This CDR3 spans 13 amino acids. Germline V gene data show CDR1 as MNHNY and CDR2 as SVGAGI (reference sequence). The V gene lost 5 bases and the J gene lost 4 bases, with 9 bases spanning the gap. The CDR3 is CASSTQGNQPQHF. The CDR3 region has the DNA TGTGCCAGCAGTACGCAGGGGAATCAGCCCCAGCATTTT.

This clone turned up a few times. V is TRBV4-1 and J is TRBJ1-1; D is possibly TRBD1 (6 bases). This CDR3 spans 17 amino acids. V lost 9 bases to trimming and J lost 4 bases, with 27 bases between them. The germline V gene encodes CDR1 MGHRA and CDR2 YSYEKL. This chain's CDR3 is CASEGWGPRSGGTEAFF. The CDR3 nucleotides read TGCGCCAGTGAGGGGTGGGGGCCTCGGAGCGGGGGCACTGAAGCTTTCTTT.

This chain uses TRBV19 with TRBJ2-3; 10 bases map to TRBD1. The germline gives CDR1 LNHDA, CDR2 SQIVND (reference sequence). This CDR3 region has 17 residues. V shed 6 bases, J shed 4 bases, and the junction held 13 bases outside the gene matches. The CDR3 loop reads CASSPWAGDRGADTQYF. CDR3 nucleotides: TGTGCCAGTAGCCCGTGGGCCGGGGACAGGGGAGCAGATACGCAGTATTTT.

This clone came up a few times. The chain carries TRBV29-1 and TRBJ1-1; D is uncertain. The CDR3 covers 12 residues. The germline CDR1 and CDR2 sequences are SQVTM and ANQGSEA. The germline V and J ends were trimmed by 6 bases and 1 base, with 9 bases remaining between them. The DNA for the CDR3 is TGCAGCGTCGTTCGAGGGAACACTGAAGCTTTCTTT. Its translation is CSVVRGNTEAFF.